This T cell receptor (beta chain) comes out of a study of shared clonotypes between healthy human individuals. Whole-study context: Those who served as donors were a couple of women and three men between the ages of 18 and 49. General study points: A reduction in generation probabilities was seen for non-shared clonotypes relative to those shared by all four donors.

For this clone: Antigen unknown.

Each CD8 memory set brought CD45RO+ cells together with CCR7-negative CD45RA+ TemRA cells. Assay used: immunoSEQ multiplex PCR; TCRdb lists only in-frame clones, some missing. Of about 380,000 clones listed, 96% were seen once; the top ten hold less than 0.35%. This sequence originates from a man aged 30-40 years in good health. Sequencing was carried out using memory CD8+ T cells sorted from blood. Subset of the sample: CD45RO+ cells pooled with CCR7-negative TemRA cells.

CDR3 in amino acids: CASSEAFWVNEKLFF. Written as DNA, the CDR3 is TGTGCCAGCAGTGAAGCGTTTTGGGTTAATGAAAAACTGTTTTTT. The chain uses TRBV6-1 and TRBJ1-4; D unresolved. The CDR3 covers 15 residues. V dropped 0 bases and J dropped 4 bases, with 9 bases sitting between them. CDR1 and CDR2 (germline): MNHNS, SASEGT.